This T cell receptor (beta chain) stems from a study of blood T cell repertoires in COVID-19. V lost 3 bases and J 5 bases, leaving 10 bases between the germline ends. CDR3 length: 14 residues. CDR1 is KGHDR, CDR2 SFDVKD, per germline. Clones were sequenced by immunoSEQ multiplex PCR, and TCRdb holds only the in-frame ones, with some missing. Of about 200,000 clones detected, around nine tenths appear once; the ten largest clones hold roughly 1.6%. The clonotype was recovered from a man between 18 and 29 years old with active or convalescent COVID-19. Source material: peripheral blood. This sequence joins TRBV24-1 and TRBJ1-5, with D tentatively TRBD1 (6 bases). The CDR3 here is CATSDAGTHQPQHF. In DNA form, the CDR3 reads TGTGCCACCAGTGATGCCGGGACACATCAGCCCCAGCATTTT.